Sequencing of this T cell receptor (beta chain) was carried out in a study of OX40 agonist ivuxolimab in advanced cancers. This table comes from immunoSEQ multiplex PCR, and its TCRdb copy is limited to in-frame clones, with some not included. The repertoire includes around 150,000 clones, roughly 94% of them detected once, and about 0.31% sits in the top ten. Notes on this clone: Its antigen is not known.

V lost 5 bases to trimming and J lost 6 bases; unmatched junction nucleotides: 12. The germline V gene encodes CDR1 SEHNR and CDR2 FQNEAQ (reference sequence). The CDR3 sequence is 17 residues long. The study, taken as a whole, reports: Partial responders at 0.1-3.0 mg/kg showed near-lowest clonal expansion.

With baseline, cycle 4 day 1, and cycle 7 day 1 as timepoints, blood was sampled. Sequencing was performed on CD4+ or CD8+ T cells sorted from blood, taken in a trial of the OX40 agonist ivuxolimab. The V call is TRBV7-9, the J call TRBJ1-5, with 11 positions matching TRBD1. This sequence originates from an adult with an advanced solid tumor such as melanoma, head and neck, liver or kidney cancer. The CDR3 DNA is TGTGCCAGCAGCCTGGGGGCTGGGACAGGGGGTGGTCAGCCCCAGCATTTT. It specifies CASSLGAGTGGGQPQHF. The whole variable domain, remainder taken from reference TRBV7-9 and TRBJ1-5, is DTGVSQNPRHKITKRGQNVTFRCDPISEHNRLYWYRQTLGQGPEFLTYFQNEAQLEKSRLLSDRFSAERPKGSFSTLEIQRTEQGDSAMYLCASSLGAGTGGGQPQHFGDGTRLSIL.